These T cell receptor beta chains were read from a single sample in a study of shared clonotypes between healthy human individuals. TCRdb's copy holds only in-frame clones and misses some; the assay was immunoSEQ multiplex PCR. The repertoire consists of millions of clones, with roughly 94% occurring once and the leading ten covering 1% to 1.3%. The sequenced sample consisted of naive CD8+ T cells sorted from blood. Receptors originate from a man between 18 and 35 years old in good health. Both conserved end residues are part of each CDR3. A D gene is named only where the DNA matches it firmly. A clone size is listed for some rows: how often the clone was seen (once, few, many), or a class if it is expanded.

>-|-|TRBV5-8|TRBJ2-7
TGTGCCAGCAGCTTCCGGGGATCCGAGCAGTACTTC
CASSFRGSEQYF
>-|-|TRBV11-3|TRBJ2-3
TGTGCCAGCAGCTCTCCAGGGTCAGATACGCAGTATTTT
CASSSPGSDTQYF
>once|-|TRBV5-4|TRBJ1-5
TGTGCCAGCAGCTTGGGAGGGGCCCCCCAGCATTTT
CASSLGGAPQHF
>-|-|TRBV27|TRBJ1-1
TGTGCCAGCAGTAAAAGGGGGAACACTGAAGCTTTCTTT
CASSKRGNTEAFF
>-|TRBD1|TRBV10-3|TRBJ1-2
TGTGCCATCACCAAGACAGGGGAGGGGTATGGCTACACCTTC
CAITKTGEGYGYTF
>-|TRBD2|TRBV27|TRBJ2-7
TGTGCCAGCAGTTTTAGCGGGGACGCCTACGAGCAGTACTTC
CASSFSGDAYEQYF
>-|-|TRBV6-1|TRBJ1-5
TGTGCCAGCAGAGACCAGGCGTATCAGCCCCAGCATTTT
CASRDQAYQPQHF
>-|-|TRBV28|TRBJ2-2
TGTGCCAGCGCGATTCTGGGTGACACCGGGGAGCTGTTTTTT
CASAILGDTGELFF
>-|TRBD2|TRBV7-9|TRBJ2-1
TGTGCCAGCAGCTTAGAACCATCTAGCGGGAGGTACAATGAGCAGTTCTTC
CASSLEPSSGRYNEQFF
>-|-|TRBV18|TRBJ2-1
TGTGCCAGCTCACTTCCTAGACTCGGCTCGTTCAATGAGCAGTTCTTC
CASSLPRLGSFNEQFF
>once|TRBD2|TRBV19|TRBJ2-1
TGTGCCAGTAGTATTCTAGCGGGGGGAGACAATGAGCAGTTCTTC
CASSILAGGDNEQFF
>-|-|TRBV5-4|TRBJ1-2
TGTGCCAGCAGCTTGGGACCGAACGGGGGCTACACCTTC
CASSLGPNGGYTF
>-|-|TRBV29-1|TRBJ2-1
TGCAGCGTTGAACGGGGCGCTGAGCAGTTCTTC
CSVERGAEQFF
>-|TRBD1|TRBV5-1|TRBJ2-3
TGCGCCAGCAGCGTTCAGGGGGCAGATACGCAGTATTTT
CASSVQGADTQYF
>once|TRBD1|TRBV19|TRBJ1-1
TGTGCCAGTAGCGAACAGGGGAGGGGGACTGAAGCTTTCTTT
CASSEQGRGTEAFF
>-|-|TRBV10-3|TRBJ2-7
TGTGCCAGCAACCAGGGACCCACCTGCGAGCAGTACTTC
CASNQGPTCEQYF
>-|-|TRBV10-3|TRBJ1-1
TGTGCCATCAGGCCGGGCGGGGGCACTGAAGCTTTCTTT
CAIRPGGGTEAFF
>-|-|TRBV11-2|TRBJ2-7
TGTGCCAGCAGCTTAGGGCAGGACGAAAGCTACGAGCAGTACTTC
CASSLGQDESYEQYF
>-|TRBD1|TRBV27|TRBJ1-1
TGTGCCAGCAGTTTAATACAGGGGGCTGGCGGGGCTTTCTTT
CASSLIQGAGGAFF
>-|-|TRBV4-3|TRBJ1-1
TGCGCCAGCAGCCAAGACGGGCAGAACACTGAAGCTTTCTTT
CASSQDGQNTEAFF
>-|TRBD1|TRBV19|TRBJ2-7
TGTGCCAGTAGTTACAGGGGAACGTACGAGCAGTACTTC
CASSYRGTYEQYF
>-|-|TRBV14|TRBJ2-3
TGTGCCAGCAGCCAAACGGGACAGCGGGTGAGCACAGATACGCAGTATTTT
CASSQTGQRVSTDTQYF
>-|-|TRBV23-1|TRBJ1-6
TGCGCCAGCAGTCAACACCAGGGTGGTAATTCACCCCTCCACTTT
CASSQHQGGNSPLHF
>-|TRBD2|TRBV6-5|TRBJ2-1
TGTGCCAGCAGTTACCTAGCGGGAGTGGTTAATGAGCAGTTCTTC
CASSYLAGVVNEQFF
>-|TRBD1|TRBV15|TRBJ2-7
TGTGCCACCAGCGAGCCCGGGACAGACTCCTACGAGCAGTACTTC
CATSEPGTDSYEQYF
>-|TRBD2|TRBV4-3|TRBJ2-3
TGCGCCAGCAGCCAACTACTAGCGCGAAGCACAGATACGCAGTATTTT
CASSQLLARSTDTQYF
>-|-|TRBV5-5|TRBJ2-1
TGTGCCAGCAGCTTGGGGTTCAATGAGCAGTTCTTC
CASSLGFNEQFF
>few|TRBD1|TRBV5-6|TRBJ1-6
TGTGCCAGTTCCTACCGGGACAGAAATTCACCCCTCCACTTT
CASSYRDRNSPLHF
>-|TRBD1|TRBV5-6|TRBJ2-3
TGTGCCAGCAGCCCGGAACAGGGGGCGAGGCTGGCAGATACGCAGTATTTT
CASSPEQGARLADTQYF
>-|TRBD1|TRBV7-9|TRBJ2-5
TGTGCCAGCAGCGCTTTTACAGGGGGCCTAATGGAGACCCAGTACTTC
CASSAFTGGLMETQYF
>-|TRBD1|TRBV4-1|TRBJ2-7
TGCGCCAGCAGCCAAGTAGGTACAGGGGAAGGTTACGAGCAGTACTTC
CASSQVGTGEGYEQYF
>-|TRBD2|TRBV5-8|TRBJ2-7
TGTGCCAGCAGCTTGTACGGGTCGGGAGGGGACGAGCAGTACTTC
CASSLYGSGGDEQYF
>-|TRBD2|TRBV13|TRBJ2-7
TGTGCCAGCAGCTTGCGGGGGAAGTCCTACGAGCAGTACTTC
CASSLRGKSYEQYF
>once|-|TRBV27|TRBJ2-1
TGTGCCAGCAGTCCCCTCCCCCCTTCGGCTGAGCAGTTCTTC
CASSPLPPSAEQFF
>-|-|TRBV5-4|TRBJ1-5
TGTGCCAGCCCGCCACAGATGTATATGAGCAATCAGCCCCAGCATTTT
CASPPQMYMSNQPQHF
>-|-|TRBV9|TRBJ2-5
TGTGCCAGCAGCGTAGATGGGGTACAAGAGACCCAGTACTTC
CASSVDGVQETQYF
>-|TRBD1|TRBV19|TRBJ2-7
TGTGCCAGTATGGACAGGGGGGCCTACGAGCAGTACTTC
CASMDRGAYEQYF
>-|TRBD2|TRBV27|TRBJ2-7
TGTGCCAGCAGTTTATCCGCGGGGGAGAGCTCCTACGAGCAGTACTTC
CASSLSAGESSYEQYF
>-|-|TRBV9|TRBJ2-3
TGTGCCAGCAGCATTACAGGGACAGATACGCAGTATTTT
CASSITGTDTQYF
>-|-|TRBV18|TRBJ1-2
TGTGCCAGCTCACCTCAACCGGGGCCAGTCTATGGCTACACCTTC
CASSPQPGPVYGYTF
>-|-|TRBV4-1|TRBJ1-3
TGCGCCAGCAGCCAAGATTTCCCAGAGGCTGGAAACACCATATATTTT
CASSQDFPEAGNTIYF